This T cell receptor (beta chain) was identified during a study of blood T cell repertoires in COVID-19. Overall study: The analysed material was cDNA or gDNA that came from T cells, B-cell-depleted T cells, or PBMCs.

Original handling: For nucleated cells, counts were estimated from reference gene primer amplification. Sequenced by immunoSEQ multiplex PCR; TCRdb stores in-frame clones only, minus some. V and J calls plus clone size are reproduced from that table; the DNA served to infer D and trimming. The repertoire holds roughly 400,000 clones, with around nine tenths as singletons. Participants came from roughly 25 US areas, aged about 18 to 89 years. Per the germline V gene, CDR1 is LNHNV and CDR2 is YYDKDF (reference sequence). This CDR3 region has 16 residues. Trimming shortened V by 5 bases and J by 2 bases, and 19 bases separated the two germline ends.

This chain uses TRBV15 with TRBJ2-7, with D possibly TRBD2 on 6 matching bases. The sequence came from a woman aged 30 to 39 who had recovered from COVID-19. What was sequenced was PBMCs or T cells enriched from blood (not recorded which). The CDR3 is CATSGYGTPGPYEQYF. CDR3 DNA sequence: TGTGCCACCAGCGGATACGGGACTCCAGGGCCCTACGAGCAGTACTTC. Together with reference TRBV15 and TRBJ2-7, the CDR3 gives the full variable domain: DAMVIQNPRYQVTQFGKPVTLSCSQTLNHNVMYWYQQKSSQAPKLLFHYYDKDFNNEADTPDNFQSRRPNTSFCFLDIRSPGLGDTAMYLCATSGYGTPGPYEQYFGPGTRLTVT.